Following are 17 T cell receptor beta chains from one sample sequenced in a study of blood T cell repertoires in COVID-19. TCRdb's copy holds only in-frame clones and misses some; the assay was immunoSEQ multiplex PCR. The sample lists 150,000 or so clones; around 82% were seen once. The sequenced material came from PBMCs or T cells enriched from blood (not recorded which). The source is a man aged 60 to 75 who had recovered from COVID-19.

This clone was picked up one time. Written as DNA, the CDR3 is TGTGCCAGCAGTGAATGGACAGCTTATGGCTACACCTTC. This codes for CASSEWTAYGYTF. This sequence joins TRBV2 and TRBJ1-2; possible D gene TRBD1, 6 bases. The CDR3 has 13 amino acids. Trimming took off 2 bases at V and 5 bases at J, with 9 bases between the two ends. The germline V gene has CDR1 SNHLY and CDR2 FYNNEI.

The chain has TRBV6-5 and TRBJ1-1, with D maybe TRBD1 (5 bases). The ends were cut back, 0 bases at V and 4 bases at J, with 9 bases in the middle. CDR1 and CDR2 from the germline V gene are MNHEY and SVGAGI. This CDR3 contains 14 residues. The CDR3 DNA follows: TGTGCCAGCAGTTACTCGCCGGGGGTCACTGAAGCTTTCTTT. It yields the protein CASSYSPGVTEAFF.

The chain recombines TRBV11-3 with TRBJ1-1; the D gene is possibly TRBD1 (5 bases). Germline-derived CDR1 and CDR2 are SGHNT and YENEEA. There are 13 residues in the CDR3. Trimming stripped 5 bases from V and 6 bases from J, with 13 bases between. In DNA form, the CDR3 reads TGTGCCAGCAGCCCCCGTTCGGGGGCTGAAGCTTTCTTT. It encodes CASSPRSGAEAFF.

This chain connects TRBV25-1 to TRBJ2-7; TRBD1 agrees at 10 bases. The trim removed 1 base at V and 3 bases at J, leaving 3 bases unmatched. CDR1 is MGHDK and CDR2 is SYGVNS in the germline V gene. The CDR3 loop spans 15 amino acids. For the CDR3, the DNA is TGTGCCAGCAGTGAATCGGGGACAGGGGACTACGAGCAGTACTTC. Protein: CASSESGTGDYEQYF.

The chain combines TRBV7-3 with TRBJ2-1; TRBD2 matches at 9 bases. After removal of 5 bases from V and 3 bases from J, the junction contained 11 bases not matched to a gene. The CDR3 runs to 17 residues. The V gene's germline CDR1 is SGHTA and CDR2 FQGTGA. The CDR3 loop is CASSPEERGDLYNEQFF. The CDR3 coding sequence is TGTGCCAGCAGCCCCGAGGAGCGGGGGGACCTCTACAATGAGCAGTTCTTC.

The gene calls are TRBV14 and TRBJ2-7; no clear D gene. The CDR3 loop spans 11 amino acids. Trimming pared 5 bases from V and 4 bases from J, leaving 6 bases between. The germline gives CDR1 SGHDN, CDR2 FVKESK. The chain's CDR3 is CASSSVYEQYF. The CDR3 DNA reads as TGTGCCAGCAGCTCTGTATACGAGCAGTACTTC.

The chain recombines TRBV5-1 with TRBJ2-1, with TRBD2 as a possible D gene (7 bases). The CDR3 extends over 14 amino acids. V was pared by 5 bases and J by 9 bases, with 18 bases between. Germline V gene data show CDR1 as SGHRS and CDR2 as YFSETQ. The DNA for the CDR3 is TGCGCCAGCAGTCCGGAGGGGGGGCCGGGTGAGCAGTTCTTC. Its protein is CASSPEGGPGEQFF. Combining the CDR3 with reference TRBV5-1 and TRBJ2-1 gives the whole variable domain KAGVTQTPRYLIKTRGQQVTLSCSPISGHRSVSWYQQTPGQGLQFLFEYFSETQRNKGNFPGRFSGRQFSNSRSEMNVSTLELGDSALYLCASSPEGGPGEQFFGPGTRLTVL.

Here the CDR3 reads CASSIIDEQFF. The CDR3 DNA reads TGTGCCAGTAGTATTATCGATGAGCAGTTCTTC. V is TRBV19 and J is TRBJ2-1; D gene ambiguous. The length of the CDR3 is 11 residues. Deletions cut 3 bases from V and 8 bases from J, with 5 bases between. Germline V lookup: CDR1 LNHDA, CDR2 SQIVND (reference sequence).

The chain uses TRBV12-5 and TRBJ1-6; D gene ambiguous. The germline gives CDR1 LGHNT, CDR2 FRNRAP. There are 13 residues in the CDR3. The germline V and J ends were trimmed by 2 bases and 10 bases, with 9 bases remaining between them. The CDR3 here is CASGLSARSPLHF. Here the CDR3 DNA reads TGTGCTAGTGGTTTGTCCGCCCGGTCACCCCTCCACTTT.

The J gene is TRBJ2-7, the V gene TRBV28, with 13 bases aligning to TRBD2. The CDR3 has 14 amino acids. After removal of 6 bases from V and 7 bases from J, the junction contained 6 bases not matched to a gene. The germline V gene has CDR1 MDHEN and CDR2 SYDVKM. CDR3 residues: CASSRLAGGQEQYF. The CDR3 DNA sequence: TGTGCCAGCAGCCGACTAGCGGGAGGTCAAGAGCAGTACTTC.

The V and J genes are TRBV18 and TRBJ1-3, with D maybe TRBD1 (6 bases). Germline V CDR1 and CDR2: KGHSH, LQKENI. The CDR3 length is 15 residues. Trimming pared 2 bases from V and 0 bases from J, leaving 8 bases between. CDR3 in DNA: TGTGCCAGCTCACCAACGGACAGCTCTGGAAACACCATATATTTT. This encodes CASSPTDSSGNTIYF.

This clone has more than one count but fewer than ten. V and J are TRBV6-5 and TRBJ2-1, with 10 bases identical to TRBD1. The CDR3 contains 15 residues. Looked up from germline, CDR1 is MNHEY and CDR2 is SVGAGI. The ends lost 6 bases at V and 6 bases at J; junction bases unmatched: 8. CDR3 DNA: TGTGCCAGCAGCAACTCCGGGACAGGGGTCAATGAGCAGTTCTTC. Amino acid sequence: CASSNSGTGVNEQFF.

The genes are TRBV2 and TRBJ2-5, with 8 bases that match TRBD2. CDR3 length: 14 residues. Germline V CDR1 and CDR2: SNHLY, FYNNEI. V lost 6 bases and J lost 5; bases outside the gene matches: 8. The CDR3 bases are TGTGCCAGCAGGGGCGGACTAGCCGGGGAGACCCAGTACTTC. Its translation is CASRGGLAGETQYF.

The rearrangement joins TRBV15 to TRBJ1-6; D might be TRBD1 (6 bases). The CDR3 sequence is 15 residues long. The germline gives CDR1 LNHNV, CDR2 YYDKDF (reference sequence). The V end was cut by 1 base, the J end by 3 bases, with 7 bases between. The CDR3 here is CATSRVQGYNSPLHF. The CDR3 DNA reads TGTGCCACCAGCAGAGTACAGGGCTATAATTCACCCCTCCACTTT.

V gene TRBV5-8 combines with J gene TRBJ1-2; weak D call: TRBD1 (5 bases). Trimming took 4 bases from V and 2 from J, leaving 12 bases between them. CDR1 is SGHTS, CDR2 YDEGEE, per germline. This CDR3 region has 14 residues. The CDR3, as DNA: TGTGCCAGCAGCCCACCCAGACAGAACTATGGCTACACCTTC. Its translation: CASSPPRQNYGYTF.

This chain joins TRBV19 and TRBJ2-2; the match to TRBD1 covers 7 bases. Trimming removed 5 bases from V and 7 bases from J; junction bases left unmatched: 1. The CDR3 totals 12 residues. Germline CDR1 and CDR2: LNHDA and SQIVND (reference sequence). The CDR3 spells CASSHRGGELFF. CDR3 sequence (DNA): TGTGCCAGTAGTCACAGGGGCGGGGAGCTGTTTTTT.

This chain links TRBV7-9 with TRBJ2-5, with D perhaps matching TRBD1 (6 bases). Trimming took off 4 bases at V and 5 bases at J, with 20 bases between the two ends. Germline CDR1 SEHNR, CDR2 FQNEAQ (reference sequence). There are 16 residues in the CDR3. The CDR3: CASSSWRTALIETQYF. The CDR3 DNA reads TGTGCCAGCAGCTCCTGGAGGACAGCCCTAATTGAGACCCAGTACTTC.